The 28 T cell receptor beta chains listed next were all sequenced from one sample in a study of cytomegalovirus exposure and HLA in healthy donors. Primers included in the PCR were 60 Vbeta and 13 Jbeta primers. Assay: immunoSEQ multiplex PCR; the TCRdb copy retains only in-frame clones and omits some. Among some 180,000 clones, around 82% were seen once, and the ten largest hold roughly 3%. Material: PBMCs. Every receptor here comes from a woman aged 25-40 years in good health and CMV-seronegative.

The chain links TRBV7-9 to TRBJ2-1; weak D call: TRBD1 (6 bases). Trimming left V 4 bases short and J 6 bases short, with 13 bases between. Germline V lookup: CDR1 SEHNR, CDR2 FQNEAQ (reference sequence). The CDR3 spans 14 residues. The CDR3 reads CASSSFGGLNEQFF. In DNA, the CDR3 is TGTGCCAGCAGCTCCTTTGGGGGCCTCAATGAGCAGTTCTTC.

The sample holds a few counts of this clone. The chain is built from TRBV6-5 and TRBJ1-1; D uncertain. Germline loops: CDR1 MNHEY, CDR2 SVGAGI. There are 14 residues in the CDR3. V dropped 2 bases and J dropped 2 bases, with 9 bases sitting between them. The CDR3 coding sequence is TGTGCCAGCAGTTACCCGGACTCAAACACTGAAGCTTTCTTT. Its translation: CASSYPDSNTEAFF.

The chain joins TRBV29-1 to TRBJ2-3; TRBD2 matches 10 bases. The junction had 11 bases not matched to a gene; V was cut back by 6 bases and J by 8 bases. Germline V gives CDR1 SQVTM, CDR2 ANQGSEA. CDR3 size: 14 residues. The CDR3 DNA is TGCAGCGTACGAATGTCTCTAGCGGGAGTTACGCAGTATTTT. Its translation is CSVRMSLAGVTQYF.

This clone was recorded once. Different DNA sequences within this sample yield the same CDR3. The rearrangement uses TRBV30 and TRBJ2-5; the match to TRBD2 covers 11 bases. CDR3 size: 19 residues. Germline CDR1 is GTSNPN and CDR2 is SVGIG (reference sequence). Unmatched junction bases numbered 22, after V lost 5 bases and J lost 5 bases. The CDR3 coding sequence is TGTGCCTGGTCCTTTGGGTTGACTAGCGGGGATCATCGGGGTGAGACCCAGTACTTC. Protein product: CAWSFGLTSGDHRGETQYF.

CDR3 protein: CASSPPGTGWETQYF. The CDR3, as DNA: TGTGCCAGCAGCCCACCCGGGACAGGGTGGGAGACCCAGTACTTC. The gene calls are TRBV11-2 and TRBJ2-5; 9 bases align to TRBD1. This CDR3 contains 15 residues. V dropped 5 bases and J dropped 5; count of bases not matched to a gene: 9. Germline lookup yields CDR1 SGHAT and CDR2 FQNNGV.

This clone was seen just once. The V call is TRBV6-1, the J call TRBJ1-5; D unclear. The CDR3 is 13 residues long. Trimming cost V 0 bases and J 9 bases, with 9 bases left between them. Germline CDR1 reads MNHNS; CDR2 reads SASEGT. CDR3 coding DNA: TGTGCCAGCAGTGAAGCGCGGGCGAGGCCCCAGCATTTT. This translates into CASSEARARPQHF.

As for this clone: Other DNA sequences in this sample translate to the same CDR3. The chain has TRBV4-2 and TRBJ1-3; D might be TRBD1 (5 bases). Per germline, CDR1 LGHNA and CDR2 YNFKEQ. Trimming took off 2 bases at V and 4 bases at J, with 9 bases between the two ends. This CDR3 is 14 amino acids long. The CDR3 spells CASSQPNRGNTIYF. DNA of the CDR3: TGTGCCAGCAGCCAACCTAACAGGGGAAACACCATATATTTT.

The J gene is TRBJ1-1, the V gene TRBV5-1; possible D gene TRBD1, 5 bases. The V gene's germline CDR1 is SGHRS and CDR2 YFSETQ. CDR3 length: 15 amino acids. V was pared by 0 bases and J by 0 bases, with 9 bases between. CDR3 nucleotide sequence: TGCGCCAGCAGCTTGGTCGGACAACTGAACACTGAAGCTTTCTTT. Protein product: CASSLVGQLNTEAFF.

This clone was seen just once. The chain combines TRBV29-1 with TRBJ1-2; 7 bases match TRBD1. CDR3 length: 12 amino acids. The V and J ends lost 7 bases and 8 bases, in that order; junction bases with no gene match: 10. Germline values: CDR1 SQVTM, CDR2 ANQGSEA. CDR3 amino acids: CSALTGTWGYTF. For the CDR3, the DNA is TGCAGCGCTCTGACAGGGACGTGGGGCTACACCTTC.

The gene calls are TRBV7-9 and TRBJ2-3; 8 bases fit TRBD1. Trimming removed 2 bases from V and 0 bases from J; junction bases left unmatched: 4. This CDR3 has 16 residues. Germline V gives CDR1 SEHNR, CDR2 FQNEAQ (reference sequence). In nucleotides, the CDR3 is TGTGCCAGCAGCTTATCGACAGGGGATAGCACAGATACGCAGTATTTT. It is translated as CASSLSTGDSTDTQYF. Variable domain in full (rest from reference TRBV7-9 and TRBJ2-3): DTGVSQNPRHKITKRGQNVTFRCDPISEHNRLYWYRQTLGQGPEFLTYFQNEAQLEKSRLLSDRFSAERPKGSFSTLEIQRTEQGDSAMYLCASSLSTGDSTDTQYFGPGTRLTVL.

There are a few counts of this clone. This rearrangement joins TRBV27 to TRBJ2-5; 14 nucleotides agree with TRBD2. The closer fit of TRBJ2-7 to the DNA end suggests the J call may be wrong. The germline V gene has CDR1 MNHEY and CDR2 SMNVEV (reference sequence). The CDR3 has 18 amino acids. CDR3 amino acids: CASSSPYGTSGRVYEQYF. The CDR3, as DNA: TGTGCCAGCAGTTCGCCCTACGGGACTAGCGGGAGAGTATACGAGCAGTACTTC.

The chain employs TRBV7-2 and TRBJ1-1; the D is unclear. Germline lookup yields CDR1 SGHTA and CDR2 FQGNSA. The V end lost 5 bases, the J end lost 0 bases, and 7 bases lay between the germline ends. CDR3 length: 13 amino acids. This chain's CDR3 is CASSKHMNTEAFF. The CDR3 DNA follows: TGTGCCAGCAGCAAACACATGAACACTGAAGCTTTCTTT.

The gene calls are TRBV10-1 and TRBJ2-3; D possibly corresponds to TRBD1 (6 bases). From germline, CDR1 is WNHNN and CDR2 SYGVQD (reference sequence). This CDR3 contains 14 residues. Trimming shortened V by 5 bases and J by 2 bases, and 11 bases separated the two germline ends. Written as DNA, the CDR3 is TGCGCCAGCAGTCAGGACAGCCACACAGATACGCAGTATTTT. Its protein is CASSQDSHTDTQYF.

The chain employs TRBV2 and TRBJ1-5, with D unclear. Germline-derived CDR1 and CDR2 are SNHLY and FYNNEI. With 2 bases removed from V and 7 bases from J, the gap between germline ends came to 12 bases. The CDR3 has 14 residues. The CDR3 DNA is TGTGCCAGCAGTGAAAGACTCGGGGAACAGCCCCAGCATTTT. It is translated as CASSERLGEQPQHF.

This chain uses TRBV28 with TRBJ2-5; D may be TRBD2 (6 bases). Trimming shortened V by 7 bases and J by 7 bases, and 19 bases separated the two germline ends. Germline lookup yields CDR1 MDHEN and CDR2 SYDVKM. This CDR3 contains 14 residues. The CDR3, as DNA: TGTGCCAGCACCACTAGGGACTTCAGCCGGACCCAGTACTTC. Residues: CASTTRDFSRTQYF.

The chain has TRBV2 and TRBJ1-3; 8 positions agree with TRBD1. The germline V gene encodes CDR1 SNHLY and CDR2 FYNNEI. CDR3 length equals 15 residues. After removal of 7 bases from V and 0 bases from J, the junction contained 5 bases not matched to a gene. The CDR3 DNA sequence: TGTGCCAGCAAGAACAGGGGGGACTCTGGAAACACCATATATTTT. This codes for CASKNRGDSGNTIYF.

This clone was found a few times. The chain uses TRBV6-6 and TRBJ2-7; 10 bases are shared with TRBD2. CDR1 is MNHNY and CDR2 is SVGAGI in the germline V gene (reference sequence). V was clipped by 5 bases and J by 6 bases; unmatched bases: 7. CDR3 size: 14 residues. For the CDR3, the DNA is TGTGCCAGCAGTAGGGCCAGCGGGGGGGCCGAGCAGTACTTC. Amino acid sequence: CASSRASGGAEQYF.

The chain couples TRBV7-2 to TRBJ2-2; 8 bases align to TRBD2. In germline, CDR1 is SGHTA, CDR2 FQGNSA. This CDR3 region has 19 residues. The J segment lost 0 bases and the V segment lost 5 bases, leaving 14 bases of the junction unmatched. CDR3 in amino acids: CASSARFWRGASNTGELFF. As DNA, the CDR3 is TGTGCCAGCAGCGCGCGATTTTGGCGGGGGGCCTCGAACACCGGGGAGCTGTTTTTT.

J is TRBJ1-4 and V is TRBV6-5, with unresolved D. Trimming pared 2 bases from V and 7 bases from J, leaving 5 bases between. Germline loops: CDR1 MNHEY, CDR2 SVGAGI. The CDR3 has 12 amino acids. This chain's CDR3 is CASSYAGEKLFF. The DNA for the CDR3 is TGTGCCAGCAGTTACGCGGGTGAAAAACTGTTTTTT.

The rearrangement links TRBV27 to TRBJ1-1, with D possibly matching TRBD1 (5 bases). Germline CDR1 and CDR2: MNHEY and SMNVEV (reference sequence). V was trimmed by 1 base and J by 8 bases, leaving 11 bases between them. The CDR3 consists of 13 residues. CDR3 sequence: CASSLWAGNEAFF. The CDR3 DNA reads as TGTGCCAGCAGTTTATGGGCAGGGAACGAAGCTTTCTTT.

The rearrangement joins TRBV13 to TRBJ2-3; perhaps TRBD1 as D (5 bases). V lost 5 bases, J lost 3 bases, and 9 bases lay in between. This CDR3 region has 13 residues. CDR1 and CDR2 from the germline V gene are PRHDT and FYEKMQ (reference sequence). The CDR3 here is CASSDSWTDTQYF. The CDR3 DNA is TGTGCCAGCAGCGACAGCTGGACAGATACGCAGTATTTT.

The chain recombines TRBV19 with TRBJ1-1; D is ambiguous. CDR3 length: 14 amino acids. Germline CDR1 LNHDA, CDR2 SQIVND (reference sequence). Trimming left V 3 bases short and J 1 base short, with 9 bases between. The CDR3 region is CASSINGGNTEAFF. The CDR3, as DNA: TGTGCCAGTAGTATTAATGGAGGGAACACTGAAGCTTTCTTT.

The V gene is TRBV13, the J gene TRBJ2-5; TRBD2 is a possible D gene (6 bases). The ends were cut back, 5 bases at V and 4 bases at J, with 17 bases in the middle. Germline V lookup: CDR1 PRHDT, CDR2 FYEKMQ (reference sequence). The CDR3 contains 15 residues. CDR3 DNA sequence: TGTGCCAGCAGCCCCCTTGGGGAGGCAGGAGAGACCCAGTACTTC. Translated, it gives CASSPLGEAGETQYF.

The rearrangement links TRBV5-1 to TRBJ2-1; 8 bases match TRBD1. The CDR3 runs 14 residues. V lost 7 bases and J lost 2; bases outside the gene matches: 5. Germline lookup yields CDR1 SGHRS and CDR2 YFSETQ. The CDR3 DNA sequence: TGCGCCAGCCGAGACAGGGGACCCTACAATGAGCAGTTCTTC. This sequence encodes CASRDRGPYNEQFF.

J is TRBJ2-7 and V is TRBV27, with TRBD1 identical over 8 bases. The CDR3 spans 14 residues. From germline, CDR1 is MNHEY and CDR2 SMNVEV (reference sequence). The junction had 2 bases not matched to a gene; V was cut back by 2 bases and J by 2 bases. The chain's CDR3 is CASSLRTGPYEQYF. CDR3 sequence (DNA): TGTGCCAGCAGTTTAAGGACAGGGCCCTACGAGCAGTACTTC.

This clone was counted a few times. This chain joins TRBV5-1 and TRBJ1-4; TRBD1 is a possible D gene (5 bases). The germline V gene encodes CDR1 SGHRS and CDR2 YFSETQ. V was clipped by 2 bases and J by 5 bases, with 16 bases between them. CDR3 length: 16 residues. CDR3 region: CASSFSVDSRNEKLFF. The CDR3 DNA sequence: TGCGCCAGCAGCTTCAGTGTAGACAGTAGAAATGAAAAACTGTTTTTT.

The chain is built from TRBV25-1 and TRBJ1-3, with D unclear. The V end lost 2 bases, the J end lost 0 bases, and 8 bases lay between the germline ends. From germline, CDR1 is MGHDK and CDR2 SYGVNS. The CDR3 covers 15 residues. The CDR3 loop reads CASSEPGISGNTIYF. For the CDR3, the DNA is TGTGCCAGCAGTGAACCCGGTATCTCTGGAAACACCATATATTTT.

Note on this clone: Relative to the germline gene, one junction end is altered; a read error may explain this. This rearrangement joins TRBV19 to TRBJ1-4; D remains ambiguous. The CDR3 spans 18 residues. Germline V gene data show CDR1 as LNHDA and CDR2 as SQIVND (reference sequence). The CDR3 spells CASSRRAPRIATNGKLFF. CDR3 nucleotide sequence: TGTGCCAGTAGTCGAAGAGCCCCTCGCATAGCAACTAATGGAAAACTGTTTTTT.